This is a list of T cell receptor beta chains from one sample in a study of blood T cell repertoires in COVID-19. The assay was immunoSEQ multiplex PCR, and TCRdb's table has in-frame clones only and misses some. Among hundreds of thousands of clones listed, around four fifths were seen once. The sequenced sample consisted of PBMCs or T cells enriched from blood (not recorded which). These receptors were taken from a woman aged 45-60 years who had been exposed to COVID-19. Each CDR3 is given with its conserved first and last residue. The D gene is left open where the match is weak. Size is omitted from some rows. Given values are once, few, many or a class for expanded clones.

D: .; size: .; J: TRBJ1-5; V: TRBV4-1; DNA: TGCGCCAGCAGCCAAGTTGCAGAAATAAATCAGCCCCAGCATTTT; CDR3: CASSQVAEINQPQHF
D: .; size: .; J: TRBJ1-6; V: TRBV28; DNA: TGTGCCAGCAGTTTGAGGACAGCCTCTTCACCCCTCCACTTT; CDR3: CASSLRTASSPLHF
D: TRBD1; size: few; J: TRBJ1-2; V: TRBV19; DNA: TGTGCCAGTAGTGACAGGGTTGGCTACACCTTC; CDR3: CASSDRVGYTF
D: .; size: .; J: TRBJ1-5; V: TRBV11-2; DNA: TGTGCCAGCCAGGGCGACAATCAGCCCCAGCATTTT; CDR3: CASQGDNQPQHF
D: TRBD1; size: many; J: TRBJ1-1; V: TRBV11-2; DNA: TGTGCCAGCAGCTCCGGGACAGTCTCGAACACTGAAGCTTTCTTT; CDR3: CASSSGTVSNTEAFF
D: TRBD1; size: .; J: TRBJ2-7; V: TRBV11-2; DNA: TGTGCCTCCGGACAGGGCTACGAGCAGTACTTC; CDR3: CASGQGYEQYF
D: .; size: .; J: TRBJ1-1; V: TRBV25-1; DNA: TGTGCCAGCAGTGTTCAGACACCTACACATGAAGCTTTCTTT; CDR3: CASSVQTPTHEAFF
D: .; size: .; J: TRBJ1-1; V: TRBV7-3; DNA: TGTGCCAGCAGCCTCCAGGGGAACACTGAAGCTTTCTTT; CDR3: CASSLQGNTEAFF
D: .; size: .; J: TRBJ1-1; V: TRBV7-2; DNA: TGTGCCAGCAGCTTAAGACTGACGAACACTGAAGCTTTCTTT; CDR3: CASSLRLTNTEAFF
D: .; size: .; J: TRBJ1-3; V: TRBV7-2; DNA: TGTGCCAGCCGTCCGGGAGGGGGAAACACCATATATTTT; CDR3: CASRPGGGNTIYF
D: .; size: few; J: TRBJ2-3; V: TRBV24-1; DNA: TGTGCCACCAGTGATTCGGCCGACTTCACAGATACGCAGTATTTT; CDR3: CATSDSADFTDTQYF
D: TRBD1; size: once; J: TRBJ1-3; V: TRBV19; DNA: TGTGCCAGTACCCGCTGGGACAGCTTCCTCTCTGGAAACACCATATATTTT; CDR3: CASTRWDSFLSGNTIYF
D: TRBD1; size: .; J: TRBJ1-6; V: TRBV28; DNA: TGTGCCAGCAGCCCACCGACAGGGGAAGGATCACCCCTCCACTTT; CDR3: CASSPPTGEGSPLHF
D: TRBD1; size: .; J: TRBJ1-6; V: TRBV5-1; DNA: TGCGCCAGCAGCTTGAGACAGGGGGCGGGATCACCCCTCCACTTT; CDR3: CASSLRQGAGSPLHF
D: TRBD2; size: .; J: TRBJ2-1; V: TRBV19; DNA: TGTGCCAGTAGTCCTAGCGGGGGATCCTACAATGAGCAGTTCTTC; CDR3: CASSPSGGSYNEQFF
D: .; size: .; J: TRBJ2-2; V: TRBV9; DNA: TGTGCCAGCAGCGTCCAGGCCTCGAACACCGGGGAGCTGTTTTTT; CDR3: CASSVQASNTGELFF
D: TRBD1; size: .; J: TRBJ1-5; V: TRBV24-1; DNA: TGTGCCACCAGTGAGTATGACGGGACAGACAATCAGCCCCAGCATTTT; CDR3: CATSEYDGTDNQPQHF
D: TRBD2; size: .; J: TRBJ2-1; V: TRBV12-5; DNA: TGTGCTAGTGGTTTGGGGAGGGAGGCGGGGGAAACTTACAATGAGCAGTTCTTC; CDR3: CASGLGREAGETYNEQFF
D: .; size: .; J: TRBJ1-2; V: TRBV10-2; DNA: TGCGCCAGCAGTGAGCAGTCCTATGGCTACACCTTC; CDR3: CASSEQSYGYTF
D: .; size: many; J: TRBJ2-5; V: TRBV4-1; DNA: TGCGCCAGCAGCCAAGCGGAGCCGGGATGGGAGACCCAGTACTTC; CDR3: CASSQAEPGWETQYF
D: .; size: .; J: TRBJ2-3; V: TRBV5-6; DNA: TGTGCCAGCAGCCGGGGGAGGTTAACTACAGATACGCAGTATTTT; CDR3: CASSRGRLTTDTQYF
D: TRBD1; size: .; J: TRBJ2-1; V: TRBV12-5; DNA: TGTGCTAGCCGGGACAGAGTTTACAATGAGCAGTTCTTC; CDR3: CASRDRVYNEQFF
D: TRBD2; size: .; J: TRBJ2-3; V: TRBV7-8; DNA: TGTGCCAGCAGCCCGCTAGCGGGGGGGCCCTCTAGCACAGATACGCAGTATTTT; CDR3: CASSPLAGGPSSTDTQYF
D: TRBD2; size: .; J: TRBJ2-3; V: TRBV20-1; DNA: TGCAGTGCTAGTCGGGGGGGCGGCACAGATACGCAGTATTTT; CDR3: CSASRGGGTDTQYF
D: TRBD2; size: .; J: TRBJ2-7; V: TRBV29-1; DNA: TGCAGCGTTAGCCCTTCGGGGGGTGAGCAGTACTTC; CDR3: CSVSPSGGEQYF
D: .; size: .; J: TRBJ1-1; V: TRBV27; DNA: TGTGCCAGCGATAGGCAGGCCCTATCCTCCCCCTTCCCAGCTTTCTTT; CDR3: CASDRQALSSPFPAFF
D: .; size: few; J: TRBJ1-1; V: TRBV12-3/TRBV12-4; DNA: TGTGCCAGCAGTTTTAGCAGGGGCACTGAAGCTTTCTTT; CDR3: CASSFSRGTEAFF
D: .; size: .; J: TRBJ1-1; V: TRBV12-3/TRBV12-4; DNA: TGTGCCAGCACTACGACTCTTGAAGCTTTCTTT; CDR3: CASTTTLEAFF
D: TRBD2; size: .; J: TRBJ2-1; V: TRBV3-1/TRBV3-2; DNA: TGTGCCAGCAGCCAAGTCCGGGGGGGCGGTGAGCAGTTCTTC; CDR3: CASSQVRGGGEQFF
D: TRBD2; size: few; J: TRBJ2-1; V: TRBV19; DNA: TGTGCCAGTAGTATAAAGCGGGGGGGCCTGAATGAGCAGTTCTTC; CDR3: CASSIKRGGLNEQFF
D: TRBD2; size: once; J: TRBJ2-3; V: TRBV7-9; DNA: TGTGCCAGCAGCTTAACGATCCAGCGGGGGACAGATACGCAGTATTTT; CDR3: CASSLTIQRGTDTQYF
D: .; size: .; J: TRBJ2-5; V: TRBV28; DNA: TGTGCCTCTACGGGGGGCGGGGGAGAGACCCAGTACTTC; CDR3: CASTGGGGETQYF
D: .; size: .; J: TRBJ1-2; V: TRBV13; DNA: TGTGCCAGCAGCTTAGGAGGGTGGGAGTATGGCTACACCTTC; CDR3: CASSLGGWEYGYTF
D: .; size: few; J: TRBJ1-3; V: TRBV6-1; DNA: TGTGCCAGCAGTGACAGAGGGGGTTCTGGAAACACCATATATTTT; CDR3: CASSDRGGSGNTIYF
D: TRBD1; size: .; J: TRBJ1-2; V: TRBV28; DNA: TGTGCCAGCAGTTTCCTCGGGACAGGGGGCGGTAATAGCTATGGCTACACCTTC; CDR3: CASSFLGTGGGNSYGYTF
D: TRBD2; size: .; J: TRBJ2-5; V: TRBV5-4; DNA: TGTGCCAGCAGCGGTGGATTAGCGGGGGGGTACCAAGAGACCCAGTACTTC; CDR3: CASSGGLAGGYQETQYF
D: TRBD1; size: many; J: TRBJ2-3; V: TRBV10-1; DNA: TGCGCCAGCAGTGACCTCGGGACAGGGTTAGATACGCAGTATTTT; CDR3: CASSDLGTGLDTQYF
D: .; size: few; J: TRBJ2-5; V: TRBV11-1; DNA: TGTGCCAGCTCCTATCGGCCTCGGGGAGAGACCCAGTACTTC; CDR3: CASSYRPRGETQYF
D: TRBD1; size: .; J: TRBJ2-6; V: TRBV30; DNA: TGTGCCTGGAGTACTAAAACAGGGGGCTATATCCTCTCCTCTGGGGCCAACGTCCTGACTTTC; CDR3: CAWSTKTGGYILSSGANVLTF
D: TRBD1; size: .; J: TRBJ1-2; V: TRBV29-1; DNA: TGCAGCATCCAACAGGGGCCCTATGGCTACACCTTC; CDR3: CSIQQGPYGYTF
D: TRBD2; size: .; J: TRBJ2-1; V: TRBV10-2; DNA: TGCGCCAGCAGTGACGGGGCGGGGGGGGAGAATGAGCAGTTCTTC; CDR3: CASSDGAGGENEQFF
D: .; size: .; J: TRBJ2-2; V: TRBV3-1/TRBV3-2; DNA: TGTGCCAGCAGCCGGGCGGGGCGGGGGAACACCGGGGAGCTGTTTTTT; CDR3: CASSRAGRGNTGELFF
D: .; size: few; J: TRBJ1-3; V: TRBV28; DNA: TGTGCCAGCAGTATAACAGGGACCCTCTCTGGAAACACCATATATTTT; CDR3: CASSITGTLSGNTIYF
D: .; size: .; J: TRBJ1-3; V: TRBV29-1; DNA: TGCAGCGCCGATACAGGCTCTGGAAACACCATATATTTT; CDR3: CSADTGSGNTIYF
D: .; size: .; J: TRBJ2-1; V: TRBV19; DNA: TGTGCCAGTAGTACCTACAGGGCTCGGGACAATGAGCAGTTCTTC; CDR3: CASSTYRARDNEQFF
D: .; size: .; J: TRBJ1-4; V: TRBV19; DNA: TGTGCCAGTAGACCAGGGAATTGGGGAACTGAAAAACTGTTTTTT; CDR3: CASRPGNWGTEKLFF
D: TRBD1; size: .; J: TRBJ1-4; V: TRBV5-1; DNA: TGCGCCAGCAGCCCACGAACAGGGGATGTTGAAAAACTGTTTTTT; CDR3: CASSPRTGDVEKLFF
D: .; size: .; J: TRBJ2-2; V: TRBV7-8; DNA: TGTGCCAGCAGCTTAGTCCAGGGCAACACCGGGGAGCTGTTTTTT; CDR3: CASSLVQGNTGELFF
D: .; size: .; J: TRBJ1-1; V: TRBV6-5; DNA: TGTGCCAGCAGTCCAAGGGGGGGAAAGGCTTTCTTT; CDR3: CASSPRGGKAFF
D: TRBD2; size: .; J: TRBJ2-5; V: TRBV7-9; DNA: TGTGCCAGCAGCCATTTCGCGGGGGGGCAAGAGACCCAGTACTTC; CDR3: CASSHFAGGQETQYF
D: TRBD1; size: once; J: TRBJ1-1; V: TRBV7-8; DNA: TGTGCCAGCAGCTTCTTAGTGGGAACGACAGGGTCCACTGAAGCTTTCTTT; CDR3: CASSFLVGTTGSTEAFF
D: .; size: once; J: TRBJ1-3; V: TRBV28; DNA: TGTGCCAGCAGTTTGATCGAGTCAAATGGAAACACCATATATTTT; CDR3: CASSLIESNGNTIYF
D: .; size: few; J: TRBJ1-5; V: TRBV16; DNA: TGTGCCAGCAGTCGCGGGGGTGGGCAGACAATAAATCAGCCCCAGCATTTT; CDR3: CASSRGGGQTINQPQHF
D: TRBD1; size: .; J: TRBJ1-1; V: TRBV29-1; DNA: TGCAGCGTTGAACCCCAGGGGGCTGAAGCTTTCTTT; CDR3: CSVEPQGAEAFF
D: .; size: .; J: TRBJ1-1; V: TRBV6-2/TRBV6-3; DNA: TGTGCCAGCAGTCAGCAGGGCCAAAACACTGAAGCTTTCTTT; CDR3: CASSQQGQNTEAFF
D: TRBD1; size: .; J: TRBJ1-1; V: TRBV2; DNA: TGTGCCAGCAGCGGGACAGGGGGGAACACTGAAGCTTTCTTT; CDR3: CASSGTGGNTEAFF
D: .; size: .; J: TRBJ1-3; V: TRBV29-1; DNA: TGCAGCGTGGGGACTTCCACGGACACCATATATTTT; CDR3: CSVGTSTDTIYF
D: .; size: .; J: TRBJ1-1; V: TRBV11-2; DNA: TGTGCCAGCAGCCAGACCGGGACACTGAACACTGAAGCTTTCTTT; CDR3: CASSQTGTLNTEAFF
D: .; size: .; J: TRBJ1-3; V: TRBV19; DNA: TGTGCCAGTAGTACCTTGACAGCCGCGGGGAACACCATATATTTT; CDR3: CASSTLTAAGNTIYF
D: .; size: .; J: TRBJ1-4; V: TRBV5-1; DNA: TGCGCCAGCAAAGGTGAGGGAGGGTCTAATGAAAAACTGTTTTTT; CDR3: CASKGEGGSNEKLFF